This T cell receptor beta chain stems from a study of cytomegalovirus exposure and HLA in healthy donors. Findings and caveats of the study: Sequence variants that were highly shared formed a cluster that was likely a sequencing artifact. Using the classifier, cytomegalovirus status was reportedly diagnosed with high specificity and sensitivity.

Worth noting for this clone: Its antigen is unknown.

The PCR had 60 Vbeta and 13 Jbeta primers. Clones were read by immunoSEQ multiplex PCR, and TCRdb kept only the in-frame ones, dropping some. The sample comprises around 150,000 clones, approximately 80% of which are singletons, and 1.5% to 2% rests with the top ten. With V trimmed by 0 bases and J by 5 bases, 6 bases remained unmatched. CDR3 length: 15 amino acids. Germline loops: CDR1 LGHNA, CDR2 YNFKEQ. The chain couples TRBV4-2 to TRBJ1-2; 7 positions agree with TRBD1. Material for sequencing was PBMCs. This sequence originates from a middle-aged woman in good health and CMV-seronegative. This CDR3 reads CASSQDRGRGYGYTF. In DNA, the CDR3 is TGTGCCAGCAGCCAAGACAGGGGGAGAGGGTATGGCTACACCTTC.